The 5 T cell receptor beta chains below come from one sample, sequenced in a study of T cell repertoires in cytomegalovirus infection. One entry per CDR3 protein results from TCRdb running MiXCR on the reads. The profile shows more than 200,000 distinct CDR3 sequences, approximately 10% of them singletons. Sequenced input: PBMCs. The receptor set was obtained from a human donor in good health (CMV status not recorded). Some clones in this sample may be carry-over from other donors' samples.

Ten or more counts support this clonotype. The V and J genes are TRBV28 and TRBJ2-5, with 7 bases lining up with TRBD1. Germline CDR1 MDHEN, CDR2 SYDVKM. The CDR3 runs to 12 residues. Trimming at V came to 10 bases and at J to 5 bases, leaving 7 bases not matched to a gene. In nucleotides, the CDR3 is TGTGCCATCCAGGGGGTAGGGGAGACCCAGTACTTC. Translated, it gives CAIQGVGETQYF.

This clonotype was observed many times. The chain uses TRBV7-2 and TRBJ1-2; D remains ambiguous. The CDR3 consists of 14 residues. Trimming cost V 1 base and J 4 bases, with 10 bases left between them. The germline V gene has CDR1 SGHTA and CDR2 FQGNSA. CDR3 sequence: CASSLETIPYGYTF. The CDR3 DNA follows: TGTGCCAGCAGCTTAGAGACCATCCCCTATGGCTACACCTTC.

This clonotype was recorded a few times. V is TRBV14 and J is TRBJ1-2; D may be TRBD1 (5 bases). The CDR3 is 13 residues long. Germline assignment: CDR1 SGHDN and CDR2 FVKESK. Trimming cost V 3 bases and J 4 bases, with 9 bases left between them. The CDR3 loop reads CASSHVTGYGYTF. For the CDR3, the DNA is TGTGCCAGCAGCCATGTAACAGGCTATGGCTACACCTTC.

In its sample, this clonotype was seen many times. V and J are TRBV7-2 and TRBJ1-1; D remains unclear. Germline V gives CDR1 SGHTA, CDR2 FQGNSA. The V gene lost 2 bases and the J gene lost 1 base, with 8 bases spanning the gap. The length of the CDR3 is 14 residues. CDR3 residues: CASSLIHWNTEAFF. The CDR3 nucleotides read TGTGCCAGCAGCTTAATACACTGGAACACTGAAGCTTTCTTT.

Ten or more counts support this clonotype. The J gene is TRBJ2-4, the V gene TRBV7-2, with a weak D call TRBD2 (7 bases). Per germline, CDR1 SGHTA and CDR2 FQGNSA. The CDR3 extends over 16 amino acids. Trimming took 5 bases from V and 6 from J, leaving 20 bases between them. The CDR3 reads CASSPRGGLGGNIQYF. The CDR3 DNA is TGTGCCAGCAGCCCCCGGGGAGGGCTAGGGGGAAACATTCAGTACTTC.